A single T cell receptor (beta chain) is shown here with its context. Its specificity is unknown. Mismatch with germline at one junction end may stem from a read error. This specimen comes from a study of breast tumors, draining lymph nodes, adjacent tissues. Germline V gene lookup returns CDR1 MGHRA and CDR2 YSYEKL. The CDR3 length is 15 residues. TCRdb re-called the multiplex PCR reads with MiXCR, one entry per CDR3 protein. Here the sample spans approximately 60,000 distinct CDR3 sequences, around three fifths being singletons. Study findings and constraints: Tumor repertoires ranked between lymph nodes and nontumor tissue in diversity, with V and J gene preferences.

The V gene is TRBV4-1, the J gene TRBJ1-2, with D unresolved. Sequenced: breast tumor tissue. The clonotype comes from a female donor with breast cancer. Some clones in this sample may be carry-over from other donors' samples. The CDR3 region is CAGSQIPPEIYGYTF. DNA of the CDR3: TGCGCCGGCAGCCAAATTCCCCCAGAAATCTATGGCTACACCTTC.